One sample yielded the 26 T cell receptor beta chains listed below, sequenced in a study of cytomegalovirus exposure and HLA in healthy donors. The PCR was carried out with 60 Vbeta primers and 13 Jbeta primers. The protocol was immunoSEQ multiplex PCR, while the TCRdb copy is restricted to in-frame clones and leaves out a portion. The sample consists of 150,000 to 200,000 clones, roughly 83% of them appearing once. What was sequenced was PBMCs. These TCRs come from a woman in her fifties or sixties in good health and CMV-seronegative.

CDR3 DNA sequence: TGTGCCAGTAGTAGCGGGACAGTGAGCACAGATACGCAGTATTTT. It encodes CASSSGTVSTDTQYF. This chain connects TRBV19 to TRBJ2-3; possible D gene TRBD1, 7 bases. CDR1 is LNHDA and CDR2 is SQIVND in the germline V gene (reference sequence). V gave up 4 bases and J gave up 0 bases, with 11 bases separating them. This CDR3 comprises 15 residues. The entire variable domain, with the rest obtained from reference TRBV19 and TRBJ2-3, is as follows: DGGITQSPKYLFRKEGQNVTLSCEQNLNHDAMYWYRQDPGQGLRLIYYSQIVNDFQKGDIAEGYSVSREKKESFPLTVTSAQKNPTAFYLCASSSGTVSTDTQYFGPGTRLTVL.

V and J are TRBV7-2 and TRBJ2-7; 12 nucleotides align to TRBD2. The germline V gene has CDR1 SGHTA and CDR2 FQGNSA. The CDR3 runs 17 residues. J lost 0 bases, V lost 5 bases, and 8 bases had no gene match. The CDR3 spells CASSLGLAGGPSYEQYF. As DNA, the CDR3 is TGTGCCAGCAGCCTGGGGCTAGCGGGAGGGCCCTCCTACGAGCAGTACTTC.

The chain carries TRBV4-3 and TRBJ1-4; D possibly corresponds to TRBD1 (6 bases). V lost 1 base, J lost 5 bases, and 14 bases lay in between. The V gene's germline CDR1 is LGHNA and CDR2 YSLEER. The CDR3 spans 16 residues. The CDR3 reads CASSQGQGFRNEKLFF. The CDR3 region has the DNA TGCGCCAGCAGCCAAGGGCAGGGGTTCCGAAATGAAAAACTGTTTTTT.

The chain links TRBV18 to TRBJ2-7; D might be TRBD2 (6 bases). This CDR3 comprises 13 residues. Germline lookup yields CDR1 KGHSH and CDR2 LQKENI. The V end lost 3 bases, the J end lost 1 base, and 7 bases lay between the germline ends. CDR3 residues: CASSPAGSYEQYF. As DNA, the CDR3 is TGTGCCAGCTCACCGGCGGGATCCTACGAGCAGTACTTC. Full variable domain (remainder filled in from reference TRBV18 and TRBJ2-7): NAGVMQNPRHLVRRRGQEARLRCSPMKGHSHVYWYRQLPEEGLKFMVYLQKENIIDESGMPKERFSAEFPKEGPSILRIQQVVRGDSAAYFCASSPAGSYEQYFGPGTRLTVT.

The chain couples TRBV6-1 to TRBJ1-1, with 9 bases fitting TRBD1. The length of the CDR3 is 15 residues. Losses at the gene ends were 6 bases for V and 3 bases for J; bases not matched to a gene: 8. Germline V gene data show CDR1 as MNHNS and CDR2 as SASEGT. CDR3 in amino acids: CASSRTGGLDTEAFF. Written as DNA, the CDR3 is TGTGCCAGCAGCAGAACAGGGGGCCTCGACACTGAAGCTTTCTTT.

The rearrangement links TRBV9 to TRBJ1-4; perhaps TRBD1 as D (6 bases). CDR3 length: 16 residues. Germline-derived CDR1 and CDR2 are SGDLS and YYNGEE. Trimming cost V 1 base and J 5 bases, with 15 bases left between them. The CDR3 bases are TGTGCCAGCAGCGTAAATCCGGGGGGCACAAATGAAAAACTGTTTTTT. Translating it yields CASSVNPGGTNEKLFF.

DNA of the CDR3: TGTGCCATCAGTGTGCAAACTGACAGTGTCTATGGCTACACCTTC. Protein: CAISVQTDSVYGYTF. The chain couples TRBV10-3 to TRBJ1-2; TRBD1 is a possible D gene (5 bases). The CDR3 totals 15 residues. The germline V gene has CDR1 ENHRY and CDR2 SYGVKD. V dropped 4 bases and J dropped 4 bases, with 16 bases sitting between them.

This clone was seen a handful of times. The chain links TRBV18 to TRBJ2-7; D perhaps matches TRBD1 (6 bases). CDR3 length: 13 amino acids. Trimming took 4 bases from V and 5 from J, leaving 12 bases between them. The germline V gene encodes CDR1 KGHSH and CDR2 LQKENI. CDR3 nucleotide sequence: TGTGCCAGCTCACTTTCACAGGGAGACGAGCAGTACTTC. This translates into CASSLSQGDEQYF.

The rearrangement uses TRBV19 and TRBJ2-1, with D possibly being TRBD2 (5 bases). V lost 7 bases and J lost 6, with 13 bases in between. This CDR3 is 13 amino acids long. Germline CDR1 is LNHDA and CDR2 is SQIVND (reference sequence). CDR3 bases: TGTGCCAGTACCAAACTAGGCTCCAATGAGCAGTTCTTC. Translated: CASTKLGSNEQFF.

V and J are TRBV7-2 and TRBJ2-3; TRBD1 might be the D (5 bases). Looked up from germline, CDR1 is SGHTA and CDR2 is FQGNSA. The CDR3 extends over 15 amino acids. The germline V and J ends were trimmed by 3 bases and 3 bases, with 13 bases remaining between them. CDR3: CASSFHTGGTDTQYF. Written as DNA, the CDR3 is TGTGCCAGCAGCTTTCATACAGGTGGGACAGATACGCAGTATTTT.

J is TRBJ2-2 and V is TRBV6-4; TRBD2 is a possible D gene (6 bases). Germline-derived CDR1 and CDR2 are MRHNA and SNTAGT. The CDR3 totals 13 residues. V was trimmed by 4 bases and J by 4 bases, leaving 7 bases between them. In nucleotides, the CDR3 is TGTGCCAGCAGTGGGGACTTCACCGGGGAGCTGTTTTTT. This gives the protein CASSGDFTGELFF.

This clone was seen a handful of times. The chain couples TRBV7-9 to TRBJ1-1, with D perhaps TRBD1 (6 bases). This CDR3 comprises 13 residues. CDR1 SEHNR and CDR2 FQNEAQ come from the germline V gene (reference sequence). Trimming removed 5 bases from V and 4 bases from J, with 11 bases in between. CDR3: CASSQGGSTEAFF. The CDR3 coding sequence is TGTGCCAGCAGCCAAGGGGGAAGCACTGAAGCTTTCTTT.

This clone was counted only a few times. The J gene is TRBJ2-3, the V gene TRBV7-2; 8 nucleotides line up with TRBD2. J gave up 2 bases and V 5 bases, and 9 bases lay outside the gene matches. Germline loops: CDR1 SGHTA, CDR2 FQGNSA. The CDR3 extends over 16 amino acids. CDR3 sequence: CASSTNGGGSTDTQYF. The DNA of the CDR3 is TGTGCCAGCAGCACCAATGGCGGGGGGTCCACAGATACGCAGTATTTT.

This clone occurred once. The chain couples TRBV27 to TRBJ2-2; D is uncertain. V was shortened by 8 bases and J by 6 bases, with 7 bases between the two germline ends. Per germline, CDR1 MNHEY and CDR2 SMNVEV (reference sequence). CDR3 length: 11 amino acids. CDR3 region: CASGDAGELFF. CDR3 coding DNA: TGTGCCAGCGGAGACGCCGGGGAGCTGTTTTTT.

CDR3 in DNA: TGTGCCAGCAGTTCCCGACACCCGGGCAATCAGCCCCAGCATTTT. Translating gives CASSSRHPGNQPQHF. The chain is built from TRBV28 and TRBJ1-5; no firm D call. There are 15 residues in the CDR3. V was trimmed by 4 bases and J by 2 bases, leaving 12 bases between them. The germline V gene encodes CDR1 MDHEN and CDR2 SYDVKM.

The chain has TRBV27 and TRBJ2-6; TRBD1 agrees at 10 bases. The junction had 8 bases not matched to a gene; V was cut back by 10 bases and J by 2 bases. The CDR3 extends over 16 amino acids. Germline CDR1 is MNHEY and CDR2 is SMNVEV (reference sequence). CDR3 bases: TGTGCCACCAGAACGGGACAGGGGACTGGGGCCAACGTCCTGACTTTC. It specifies CATRTGQGTGANVLTF. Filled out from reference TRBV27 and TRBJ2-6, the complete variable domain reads EAQVTQNPRYLITVTGKKLTVTCSQNMNHEYMSWYRQDPGLGLRQIYYSMNVEVTDKGDVPEGYKVSRKEKRNFPLILESPSPNQTSLYFCATRTGQGTGANVLTFGAGSRLTVL.

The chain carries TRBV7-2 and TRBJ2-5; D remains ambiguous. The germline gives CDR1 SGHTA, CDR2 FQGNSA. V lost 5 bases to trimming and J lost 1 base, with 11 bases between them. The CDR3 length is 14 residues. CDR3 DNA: TGTGCCAGCAGCCGTGACTGGCTCCAAGAGACCCAGTACTTC. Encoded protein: CASSRDWLQETQYF.

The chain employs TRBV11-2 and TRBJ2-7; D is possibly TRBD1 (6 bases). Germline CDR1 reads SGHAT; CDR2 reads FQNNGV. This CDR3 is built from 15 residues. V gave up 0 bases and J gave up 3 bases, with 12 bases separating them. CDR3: CASSLDGRGNYEQYF. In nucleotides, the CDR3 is TGTGCCAGCAGCTTAGATGGCAGGGGAAACTACGAGCAGTACTTC.

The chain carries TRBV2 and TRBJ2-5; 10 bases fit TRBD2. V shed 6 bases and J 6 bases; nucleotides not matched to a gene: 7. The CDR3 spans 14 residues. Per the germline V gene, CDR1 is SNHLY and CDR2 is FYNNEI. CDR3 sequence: CASSGGLAAQTQYF. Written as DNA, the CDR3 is TGTGCCAGCAGCGGCGGACTAGCGGCACAGACCCAGTACTTC.

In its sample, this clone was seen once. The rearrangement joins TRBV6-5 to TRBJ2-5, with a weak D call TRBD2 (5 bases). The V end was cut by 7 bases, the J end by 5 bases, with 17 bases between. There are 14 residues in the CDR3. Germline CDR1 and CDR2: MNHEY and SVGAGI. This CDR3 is CASTPGLPEETQYF. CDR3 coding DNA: TGTGCCAGCACCCCCGGACTGCCCGAGGAGACCCAGTACTTC.

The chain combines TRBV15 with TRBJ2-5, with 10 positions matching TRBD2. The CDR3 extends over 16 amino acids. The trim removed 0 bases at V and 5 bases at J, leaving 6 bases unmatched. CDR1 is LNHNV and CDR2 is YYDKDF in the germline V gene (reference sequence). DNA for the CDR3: TGTGCCACCAGCAGAGAGACTAGCGGGTGGGGGGAGACCCAGTACTTC. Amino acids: CATSRETSGWGETQYF.

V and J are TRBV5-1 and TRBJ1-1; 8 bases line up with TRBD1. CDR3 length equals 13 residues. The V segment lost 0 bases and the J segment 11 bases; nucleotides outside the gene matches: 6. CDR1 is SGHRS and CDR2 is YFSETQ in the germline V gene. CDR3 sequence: CASSLARGREAFF. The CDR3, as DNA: TGCGCCAGCAGCTTGGCCAGGGGGCGCGAGGCTTTCTTT.

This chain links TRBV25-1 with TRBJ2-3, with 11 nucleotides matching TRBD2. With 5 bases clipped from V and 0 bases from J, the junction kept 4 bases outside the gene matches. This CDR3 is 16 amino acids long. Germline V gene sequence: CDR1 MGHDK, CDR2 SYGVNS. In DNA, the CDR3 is TGTGCCAGCAGTACGCGACTAGCGGGAAGCACAGATACGCAGTATTTT. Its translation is CASSTRLAGSTDTQYF.

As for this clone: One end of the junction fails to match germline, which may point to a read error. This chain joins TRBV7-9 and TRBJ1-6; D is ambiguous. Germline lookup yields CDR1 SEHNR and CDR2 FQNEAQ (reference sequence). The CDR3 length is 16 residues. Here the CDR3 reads CSSSSDPRNYNSPLHF. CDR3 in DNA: TGTTCCAGCAGCTCAGACCCGAGGAACTATAATTCACCCCTCCACTTT.

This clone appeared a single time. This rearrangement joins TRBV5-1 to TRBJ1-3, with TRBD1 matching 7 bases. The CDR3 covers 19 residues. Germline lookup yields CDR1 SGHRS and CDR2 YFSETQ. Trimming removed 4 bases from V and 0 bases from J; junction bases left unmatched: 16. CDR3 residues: CASSPEGWGTAASGNTIYF. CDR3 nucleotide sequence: TGCGCCAGCAGCCCGGAGGGGTGGGGGACAGCAGCCTCTGGAAACACCATATATTTT.

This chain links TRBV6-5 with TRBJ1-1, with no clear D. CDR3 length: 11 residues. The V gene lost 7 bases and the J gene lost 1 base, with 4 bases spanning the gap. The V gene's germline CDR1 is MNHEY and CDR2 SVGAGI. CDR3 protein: CASTKNTEAFF. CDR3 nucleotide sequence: TGTGCCAGCACCAAGAACACTGAAGCTTTCTTT.